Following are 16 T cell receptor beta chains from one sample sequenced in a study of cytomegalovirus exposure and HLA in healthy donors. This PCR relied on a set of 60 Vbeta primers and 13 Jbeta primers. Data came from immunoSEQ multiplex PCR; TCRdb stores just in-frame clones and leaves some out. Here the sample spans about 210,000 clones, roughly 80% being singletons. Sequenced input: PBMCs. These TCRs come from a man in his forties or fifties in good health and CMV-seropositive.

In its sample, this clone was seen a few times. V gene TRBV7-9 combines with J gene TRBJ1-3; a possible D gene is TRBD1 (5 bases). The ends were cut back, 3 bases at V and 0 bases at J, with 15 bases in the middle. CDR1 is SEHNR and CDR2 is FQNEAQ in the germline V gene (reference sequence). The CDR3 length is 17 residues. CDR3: CASSLNIDSYSGNTIYF. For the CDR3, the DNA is TGTGCCAGCAGCTTGAATATCGACAGCTACTCTGGAAACACCATATATTTT.

The CDR3 is CARSLWTGSYEQYV. For the CDR3, the DNA is TGTGCCAGAAGCTTGTGGACAGGGAGCTACGAGCAGTACGTC. The chain recombines TRBV7-5 with TRBJ2-7; the DNA was not used to check the table's D call, TRBD1. TRBV7-5 is a documented pseudogene. CDR3 length: 14 amino acids.

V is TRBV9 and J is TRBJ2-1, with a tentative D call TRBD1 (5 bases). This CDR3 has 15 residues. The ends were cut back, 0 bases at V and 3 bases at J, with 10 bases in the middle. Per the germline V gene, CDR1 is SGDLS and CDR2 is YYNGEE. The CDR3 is CASSVEETVYNEQFF. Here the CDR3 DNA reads TGTGCCAGCAGCGTAGAAGAGACAGTCTACAATGAGCAGTTCTTC.

The CDR3 region is CASSELTSGILEQFF. The DNA of the CDR3 is TGTGCCAGCAGTGAACTGACTAGCGGGATTCTTGAGCAGTTCTTC. The chain is built from TRBV2 and TRBJ2-1, with TRBD2 identical over 11 bases. V shed 2 bases and J 9 bases; nucleotides not matched to a gene: 6. CDR3 length: 15 amino acids. The germline V gene has CDR1 SNHLY and CDR2 FYNNEI.

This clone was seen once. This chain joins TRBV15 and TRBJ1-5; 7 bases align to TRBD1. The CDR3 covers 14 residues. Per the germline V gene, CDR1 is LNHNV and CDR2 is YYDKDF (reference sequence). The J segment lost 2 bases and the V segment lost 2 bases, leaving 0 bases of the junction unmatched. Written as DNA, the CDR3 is TGTGCCACCAGCAGAACAGGGGGCAATCAGCCCCAGCATTTT. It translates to CATSRTGGNQPQHF.

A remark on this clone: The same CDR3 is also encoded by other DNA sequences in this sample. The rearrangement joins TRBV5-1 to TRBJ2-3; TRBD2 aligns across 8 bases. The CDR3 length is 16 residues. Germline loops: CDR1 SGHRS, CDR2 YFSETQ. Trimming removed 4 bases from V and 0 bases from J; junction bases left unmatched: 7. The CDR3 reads CASSPTSGGSTDTQYF. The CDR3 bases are TGCGCCAGCAGCCCAACTAGCGGAGGAAGCACAGATACGCAGTATTTT.

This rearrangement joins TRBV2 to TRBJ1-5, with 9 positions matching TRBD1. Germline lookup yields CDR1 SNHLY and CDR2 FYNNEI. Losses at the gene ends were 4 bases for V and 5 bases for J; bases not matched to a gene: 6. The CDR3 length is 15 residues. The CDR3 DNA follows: TGTGCCAGCAGTGTTACACAGGGGGCTTATCAGCCCCAGCATTTT. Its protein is CASSVTQGAYQPQHF.

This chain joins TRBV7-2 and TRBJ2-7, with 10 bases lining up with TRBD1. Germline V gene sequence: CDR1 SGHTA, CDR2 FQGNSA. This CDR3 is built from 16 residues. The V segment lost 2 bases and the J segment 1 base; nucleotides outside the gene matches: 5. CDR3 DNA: TGTGCCAGCAGCTTATTTTTGGGACAGGGGTCCTACGAGCAGTACTTC. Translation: CASSLFLGQGSYEQYF.

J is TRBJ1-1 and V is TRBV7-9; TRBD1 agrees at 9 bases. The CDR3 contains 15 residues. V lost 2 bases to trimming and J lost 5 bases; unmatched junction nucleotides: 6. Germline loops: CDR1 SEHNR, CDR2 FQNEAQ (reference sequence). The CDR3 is CASSLRRDRDTEAFF. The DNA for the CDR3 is TGTGCCAGCAGCTTAAGGCGGGACAGGGATACTGAAGCTTTCTTT.

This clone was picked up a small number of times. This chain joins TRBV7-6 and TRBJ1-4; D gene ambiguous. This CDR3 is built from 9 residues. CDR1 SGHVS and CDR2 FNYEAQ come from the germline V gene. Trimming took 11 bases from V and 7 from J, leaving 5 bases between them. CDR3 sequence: CAEGEKLFF. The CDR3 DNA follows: TGTGCCGAGGGTGAAAAACTGTTTTTT.

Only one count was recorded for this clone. The CDR3 coding sequence is TGTGCCAGCAGCCAACGAAGGGACAGGCCTGAAAAACTGTTTTTT. It yields the protein CASSQRRDRPEKLFF. The V gene is TRBV14, the J gene TRBJ1-4; TRBD1 agrees at 8 bases. Unmatched junction bases numbered 6, after V lost 2 bases and J lost 7 bases. Germline loops: CDR1 SGHDN, CDR2 FVKESK. This CDR3 comprises 15 residues.

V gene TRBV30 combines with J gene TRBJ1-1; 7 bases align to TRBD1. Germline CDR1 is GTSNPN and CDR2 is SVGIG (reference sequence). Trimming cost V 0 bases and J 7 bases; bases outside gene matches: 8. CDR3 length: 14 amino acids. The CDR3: CAWSVGQYYVEAFF. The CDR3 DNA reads TGTGCCTGGAGTGTGGGACAGTATTATGTTGAAGCTTTCTTT.

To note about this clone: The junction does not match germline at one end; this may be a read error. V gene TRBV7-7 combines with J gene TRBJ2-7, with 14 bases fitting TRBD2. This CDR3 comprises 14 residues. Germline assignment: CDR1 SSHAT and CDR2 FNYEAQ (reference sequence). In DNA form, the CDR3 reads TGTGCTAGCAGGGGACTAGCGGGAGCCCACGAGCAGTACTTC. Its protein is CASRGLAGAHEQYF.

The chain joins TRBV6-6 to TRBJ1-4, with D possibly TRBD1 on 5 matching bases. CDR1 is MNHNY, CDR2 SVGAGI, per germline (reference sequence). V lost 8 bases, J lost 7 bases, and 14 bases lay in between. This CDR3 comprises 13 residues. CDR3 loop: CASWSGGGEKLFF. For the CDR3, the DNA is TGTGCCAGCTGGTCGGGGGGTGGTGAAAAACTGTTTTTT.

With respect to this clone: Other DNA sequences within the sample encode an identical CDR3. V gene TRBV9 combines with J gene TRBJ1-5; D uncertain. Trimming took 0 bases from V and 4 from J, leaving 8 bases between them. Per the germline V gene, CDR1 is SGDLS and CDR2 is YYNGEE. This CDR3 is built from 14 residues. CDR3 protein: CASSVGSGNQPQHF. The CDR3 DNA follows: TGTGCCAGCAGCGTAGGATCGGGTAATCAGCCCCAGCATTTT.

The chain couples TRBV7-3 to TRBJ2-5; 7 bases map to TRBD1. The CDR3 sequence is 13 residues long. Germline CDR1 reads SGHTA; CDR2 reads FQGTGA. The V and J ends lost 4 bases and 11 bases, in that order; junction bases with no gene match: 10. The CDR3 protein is CASSYLSGTEQYF. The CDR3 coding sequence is TGTGCCAGCAGCTATCTCTCAGGGACAGAGCAGTACTTC. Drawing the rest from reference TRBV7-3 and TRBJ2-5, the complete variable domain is GAGVSQTPSNKVTEKGKYVELRCDPISGHTALYWYRQSLGQGPEFLIYFQGTGAADDSGLPNDRFFAVRPEGSVSTLKIQRTERGDSAVYLCASSYLSGTEQYFGPGTRLLVL.